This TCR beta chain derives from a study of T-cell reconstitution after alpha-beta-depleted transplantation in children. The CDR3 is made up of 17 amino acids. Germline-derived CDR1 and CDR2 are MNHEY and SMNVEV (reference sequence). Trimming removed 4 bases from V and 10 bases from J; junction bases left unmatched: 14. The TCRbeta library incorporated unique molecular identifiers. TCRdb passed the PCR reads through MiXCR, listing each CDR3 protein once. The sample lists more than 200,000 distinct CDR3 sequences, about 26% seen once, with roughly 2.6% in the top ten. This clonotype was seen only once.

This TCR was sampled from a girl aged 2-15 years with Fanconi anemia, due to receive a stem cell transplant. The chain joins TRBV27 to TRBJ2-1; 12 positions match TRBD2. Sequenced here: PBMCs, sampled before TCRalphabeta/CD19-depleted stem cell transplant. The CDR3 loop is CASSSIQTSGSPKEQFF. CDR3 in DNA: TGTGCCAGCAGTTCGATACAGACTAGCGGGAGCCCTAAAGAGCAGTTCTTC.